Below, 21 T cell receptor beta chains from the same sample are listed, as sequenced in a study of Graves' ophthalmopathy and Graves' hyperthyroidism. As the template, RNA transcripts were used to amplify TCR beta CDR3 regions. First-round RT-PCR relied on HTBI primers, and a second-round multiplex PCR came next. TCRdb independently ran MiXCR on the multiplex PCR reads; one entry per CDR3 protein. The sample carries about 200,000 distinct CDR3 sequences, 29% recorded once. The sample comprised peripheral blood. The receptors originated from a man between 45 and 60 years old with Graves' ophthalmopathy.

The chain recombines TRBV5-5 with TRBJ1-1; D is perhaps TRBD1 (5 bases). V lost 2 bases and J lost 0, with 14 bases in between. Germline CDR1 SGHKS, CDR2 YYEKEE (reference sequence). This CDR3 contains 16 residues. CDR3 coding DNA: TGTGCCAGCAGCTTTGGGAGGGGCCGGCTGAACACTGAAGCTTTCTTT. Translated, it gives CASSFGRGRLNTEAFF.

There are many counts of this clonotype. V gene TRBV27 combines with J gene TRBJ2-7; 8 nucleotides line up with TRBD1. The CDR3 extends over 15 amino acids. V lost 5 bases and J lost 3; bases outside the gene matches: 9. Germline CDR1 is MNHEY and CDR2 is SMNVEV (reference sequence). CDR3 sequence (DNA): TGTGCCAGCAGTCTCACCGGGACAGGAGACTACGAGCAGTACTTC. Translation: CASSLTGTGDYEQYF.

The table lists this clonotype with many counts. The chain uses TRBV27 and TRBJ2-5, with TRBD1 matching 9 bases. The CDR3 consists of 16 residues. In germline, CDR1 is MNHEY, CDR2 SMNVEV (reference sequence). V shed 3 bases, J shed 5 bases, and the junction held 10 bases outside the gene matches. CDR3 nucleotides: TGTGCCAGCAGTTTCCCCCTACAGGGGGCAGGGGAGACCCAGTACTTC. As protein: CASSFPLQGAGETQYF.

This clonotype has a handful of counts. The V call is TRBV24-1, the J call TRBJ2-5, with 12 bases aligning to TRBD2. Germline CDR1 reads KGHDR; CDR2 reads SFDVKD. CDR3 length: 15 amino acids. The V and J ends lost 9 bases and 4 bases, in that order; junction bases with no gene match: 8. The CDR3 sequence is CATAPRLAGVETQYF. Here the CDR3 DNA reads TGTGCCACCGCCCCGAGACTAGCGGGAGTAGAGACCCAGTACTTC.

This clonotype was picked up many times. The rearrangement joins TRBV29-1 to TRBJ2-7; D is undetermined. The CDR3 consists of 12 residues. The V end lost 7 bases, the J end lost 1 base, and 11 bases lay between the germline ends. From germline, CDR1 is SQVTM and CDR2 ANQGSEA. The CDR3 nucleotides are TGCAGCGCCGCTAGTGGGTCCTACGAGCAGTACTTC. It translates to CSAASGSYEQYF.

The chain has TRBV29-1 and TRBJ2-5; no clear D. CDR3 length: 12 amino acids. CDR1 and CDR2 (germline): SQVTM, ANQGSEA. The ends were cut back, 6 bases at V and 5 bases at J, with 13 bases in the middle. The CDR3 spells CSVVGNSETQYF. CDR3 DNA: TGCAGCGTCGTGGGTAACAGCGAGACCCAGTACTTC.

This clonotype was counted at least ten times. V gene TRBV7-2 combines with J gene TRBJ1-5; TRBD1 matches at 11 bases. The V segment lost 5 bases and the J segment 0 bases; nucleotides outside the gene matches: 9. CDR3 length: 18 residues. Germline lookup yields CDR1 SGHTA and CDR2 FQGNSA. In DNA, the CDR3 is TGTGCCAGCAGCCGGACAGGGGGCTGGTTCGGTAGCAATCAGCCCCAGCATTTT. Its protein product is CASSRTGGWFGSNQPQHF.

This clonotype showed up many times. This chain links TRBV19 with TRBJ2-5, with D perhaps given as TRBD1 or TRBD2 (5 bases each). Germline V gene sequence: CDR1 LNHDA, CDR2 SQIVND (reference sequence). This CDR3 is 13 amino acids long. The V end was cut by 5 bases, the J end by 4 bases, with 11 bases between. CDR3 in DNA: TGTGCCAGTAGTCTCGGGACCGCAGAGACCCAGTACTTC. Translated, it gives CASSLGTAETQYF.

The J gene is TRBJ2-7, the V gene TRBV10-2, with D uncertain. The germline gives CDR1 WSHSY, CDR2 SAAADI. V lost 6 bases to trimming and J lost 7 bases, with 13 bases between them. This CDR3 comprises 12 residues. For the CDR3, the DNA is TGCGCCAGCAGCGACGGGCTAGGAGAGCAGTACTTC. Translating it yields CASSDGLGEQYF.

The sample holds many counts of this clonotype. As DNA, the CDR3 is TGCGCCAGCAGCTCCGGGACAGGGGAAGGCTACACCTTC. It yields the protein CASSSGTGEGYTF. This chain links TRBV5-1 with TRBJ1-2; 10 bases are a match to TRBD1. After removal of 3 bases from V and 8 bases from J, the junction contained 4 bases not matched to a gene. Per germline, CDR1 SGHRS and CDR2 YFSETQ. CDR3 length equals 13 residues.

This clonotype has at least ten counts. The chain employs TRBV29-1 and TRBJ1-1, with 8 bases lining up with TRBD1. This CDR3 has 12 amino acids. Trimming took 7 bases from V and 0 from J; bases not matched to a gene: 1. Germline V gene data show CDR1 as SQVTM and CDR2 as ANQGSEA. The CDR3 loop is CSAGQVNTEAFF. DNA of the CDR3: TGCAGCGCGGGACAGGTGAACACTGAAGCTTTCTTT.

This clonotype has a count of ten or more. CDR3 loop: CASSVQGTGELFF. Written as DNA, the CDR3 is TGTGCCAGCAGCGTACAGGGGACCGGGGAGCTGTTTTTT. The V and J genes are TRBV7-9 and TRBJ2-2, with 7 bases that match TRBD1. J lost 5 bases, V lost 5 bases, and 2 bases had no gene match. Germline V gives CDR1 SEHNR, CDR2 FQNEAQ (reference sequence). This CDR3 spans 13 amino acids.

This clonotype was seen at least ten times. J is TRBJ2-7 and V is TRBV6-2 or TRBV6-3, with TRBD2 identical over 7 bases. The junction had 10 bases not matched to a gene; V was cut back by 5 bases and J by 0 bases. Per germline, CDR1 MNHEY and CDR2 SVGEGT. CDR3 length equals 16 residues. This chain's CDR3 is CASSRLGLAASYEQYF. The DNA for the CDR3 is TGTGCCAGCAGTAGACTCGGGCTAGCGGCCTCCTACGAGCAGTACTTC.

This clonotype came up many times. The rearrangement links TRBV7-2 to TRBJ2-5, with a tentative D call TRBD2 (7 bases). This CDR3 region has 16 residues. Trimming cost V 6 bases and J 7 bases, with 24 bases left between them. Germline CDR1 is SGHTA and CDR2 is FQGNSA. The CDR3 bases are TGTGCCAGCAGTCAAACCGGGACACCCGGGAGGAGGACCCAGTACTTC. It is translated as CASSQTGTPGRRTQYF.

This clonotype was detected ten times or more. CDR3 protein: CASNGGQGPQETQYF. Written as DNA, the CDR3 is TGTGCCAGCAACGGGGGACAGGGGCCCCAGGAGACCCAGTACTTC. V gene TRBV7-2 combines with J gene TRBJ2-5, with TRBD1 identical over 10 bases. V lost 7 bases, J lost 5 bases, and 10 bases stayed unmatched. The CDR3 is 15 amino acids. The germline CDR1 and CDR2 sequences are SGHTA and FQGNSA.

This clonotype was observed many times. The chain combines TRBV11-1 with TRBJ2-2, with TRBD2 matching 13 bases. The germline V gene has CDR1 SGHAT and CDR2 FQDESV (reference sequence). The CDR3 is made up of 17 amino acids. Trimming cost V 5 bases and J 4 bases; bases outside gene matches: 7. The CDR3 reads CASSPGRTSGSTGELFF. CDR3 nucleotide sequence: TGTGCCAGCAGCCCCGGGAGGACTAGCGGGAGCACCGGGGAGCTGTTTTTT.

The sample holds many counts of this clonotype. V and J are TRBV7-2 and TRBJ1-2; D may be TRBD1 (6 bases). CDR3 size: 13 residues. Germline values: CDR1 SGHTA, CDR2 FQGNSA. Trimming pared 3 bases from V and 6 bases from J, leaving 11 bases between. The chain's CDR3 is CASSFTGTNGYTF. The CDR3, as DNA: TGTGCCAGCAGCTTCACAGGGACCAATGGCTACACCTTC.

This clonotype was detected only a few times. V is TRBV6-1 and J is TRBJ1-2; the match to TRBD1 covers 7 bases. Germline V lookup: CDR1 MNHNS, CDR2 SASEGT. Trimming cost V 6 bases and J 3 bases; bases outside gene matches: 10. The CDR3 covers 15 residues. The CDR3, as DNA: TGTGCCAGCAGGCCCACAGGGGCGGCCTACTATGGCTACACCTTC. Its translation: CASRPTGAAYYGYTF.

This clonotype was observed at least ten times. The rearrangement uses TRBV25-1 and TRBJ2-5; 8 bases are shared with TRBD2. The CDR3 totals 19 residues. The germline V gene has CDR1 MGHDK and CDR2 SYGVNS. The junction had 21 bases not matched to a gene; V was cut back by 5 bases and J by 4 bases. Here the CDR3 DNA reads TGTGCCAGCAGTCGGGGGGGGCGATTAGCGGGCCGGGGTGGAGAGACCCAGTACTTC. Its translation: CASSRGGRLAGRGGETQYF. Filled out from reference TRBV25-1 and TRBJ2-5, the complete variable domain reads EADIYQTPRYLVIGTGKKITLECSQTMGHDKMYWYQQDPGMELHLIHYSYGVNSTEKGDLSSESTVSRIRTEHFPLTLESARPSHTSQYLCASSRGGRLAGRGGETQYFGPGTRLLVL.

The chain is built from TRBV28 and TRBJ2-5; 15 positions agree with TRBD2. J lost 5 bases, V lost 6 bases, and 7 bases had no gene match. Germline lookup yields CDR1 MDHEN and CDR2 SYDVKM. The CDR3 sequence is 16 residues long. The CDR3: CASSTGLAGGRETQYF. The DNA for the CDR3 is TGTGCCAGCAGCACGGGACTAGCGGGGGGTAGGGAGACCCAGTACTTC.

Many counts were recorded for this clonotype. The chain is built from TRBV10-3 and TRBJ1-1, with D perhaps matching TRBD1 (5 bases). V was shortened by 8 bases and J by 1 base, with 8 bases between the two germline ends. The CDR3 is 12 residues long. Per the germline V gene, CDR1 is ENHRY and CDR2 is SYGVKD. The CDR3 bases are TGTGCCATCGGGGGGGGGAACACTGAAGCTTTCTTT. Its protein is CAIGGGNTEAFF.